The subject of this entry is one T cell receptor beta chain. Depth targeted 1 in 200,000 to 1 in 1 million T cells, averaging 10x coverage per clonotype. Measured with immunoSEQ multiplex PCR; TCRdb has only the in-frame clones, and not every one. Of roughly 200,000 clones listed, nearly 80% are singletons. The source of the sample is a study of cytotoxic CD8 clonotypes in ibrutinib-treated CLL. Study overall: Mean values per sample were around 250,000 productive templates and 93,000 or so productive rearrangements.

V was shortened by 5 bases and J by 2 bases, with 12 bases between the two germline ends. Looked up from germline, CDR1 is SGHAT and CDR2 is FQNNGV. This CDR3 comprises 15 residues. Roughly 2 micrograms of genomic DNA, which was extracted from cryopreserved PBMCs, served as the material used for the TCR beta libraries. The specimen comprised PBMCs, sampled after 12 months of ibrutinib treatment. The rearrangement uses TRBV11-2 and TRBJ2-2; perhaps TRBD2 as D (6 bases). The receptor comes from a human donor with chronic lymphocytic leukemia. This chain's CDR3 is CASSPPGLNTGELFF. The CDR3 DNA reads as TGTGCCAGCAGCCCCCCGGGACTCAACACCGGGGAGCTGTTTTTT.